The rows below give T cell receptor beta chains drawn from one sample of a study of chemoradiotherapy in HPV16-positive cancers. The method was immunoSEQ multiplex PCR; TCRdb's version includes in-frame clones alone and lacks a portion of them. This table has some 10,000 clones, roughly nine tenths appearing once. Sequencing used blood, obtained from a patient who underwent chemoradiotherapy. Source of these receptors: a human donor with HPV-associated anogenital cancer. Both conserved end residues are part of each CDR3. Fields, in order: clone size, J gene, D gene, V gene, CDR3 protein. A D gene is named only where the DNA matches it firmly. Some rows have no size entry. The others give once, few or many, or a class for an expanded clone.

clone_size: .; j_call: TRBJ2-4; d_call: .; v_call: TRBV2; cdr3_aa: CASSDVQLGNIQYF
clone_size: .; j_call: TRBJ2-3; d_call: TRBD2; v_call: TRBV10-2; cdr3_aa: CASSDQSSGGEIRKADTQYF
clone_size: once; j_call: TRBJ2-7; d_call: TRBD2; v_call: TRBV7-8; cdr3_aa: CASSLVRPVAGGSVYEQYF
clone_size: .; j_call: TRBJ2-2; d_call: TRBD2; v_call: TRBV7-8; cdr3_aa: CASTWGGSDTGELFF
clone_size: .; j_call: TRBJ2-7; d_call: .; v_call: TRBV6-1; cdr3_aa: CASSGTYHSYEQYF
clone_size: once; j_call: TRBJ2-1; d_call: .; v_call: TRBV4-1; cdr3_aa: CASSQEGTRDNEQFF
clone_size: .; j_call: TRBJ1-1; d_call: .; v_call: TRBV6-5; cdr3_aa: CASRATRGPKTEAFF
clone_size: .; j_call: TRBJ1-6; d_call: .; v_call: TRBV27; cdr3_aa: CASSNREGDSPLHF
clone_size: .; j_call: TRBJ2-5; d_call: .; v_call: TRBV18; cdr3_aa: CASSPETGLQETQYF
clone_size: .; j_call: TRBJ1-2; d_call: .; v_call: TRBV5-6; cdr3_aa: CASSSGLIYGYTF
clone_size: .; j_call: TRBJ1-2; d_call: TRBD1; v_call: TRBV7-9; cdr3_aa: CASSEDRTYGGYTF
clone_size: .; j_call: TRBJ1-4; d_call: .; v_call: TRBV5-1; cdr3_aa: CASSLDGTLGEKLFF